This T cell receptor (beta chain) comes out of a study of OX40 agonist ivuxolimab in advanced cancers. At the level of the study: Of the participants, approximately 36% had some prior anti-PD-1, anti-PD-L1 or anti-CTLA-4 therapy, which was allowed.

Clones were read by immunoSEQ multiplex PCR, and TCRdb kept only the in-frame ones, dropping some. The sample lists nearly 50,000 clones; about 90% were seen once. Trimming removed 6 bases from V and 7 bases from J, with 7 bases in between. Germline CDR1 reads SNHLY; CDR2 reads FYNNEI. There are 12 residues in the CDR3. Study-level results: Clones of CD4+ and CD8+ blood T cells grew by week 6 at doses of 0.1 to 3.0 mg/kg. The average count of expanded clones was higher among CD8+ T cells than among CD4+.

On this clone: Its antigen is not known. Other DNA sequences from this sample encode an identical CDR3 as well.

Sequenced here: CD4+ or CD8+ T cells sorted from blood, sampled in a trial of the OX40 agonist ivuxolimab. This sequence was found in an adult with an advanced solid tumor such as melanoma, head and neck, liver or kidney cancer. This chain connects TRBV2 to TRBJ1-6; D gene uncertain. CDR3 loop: CASRALNSPLHF. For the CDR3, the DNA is TGTGCCAGCAGGGCGTTAAATTCACCCCTCCACTTT.